A single sample gave rise to the 26 T cell receptor beta chains below, sequenced in a study of PD-1 blockade in classical Hodgkin lymphoma. Relapse after autologous stem cell transplantation occurred in every patient, and brentuximab vedotin exposure varied. Profiling relied on immunoSEQ multiplex PCR, and the TCRdb table lists in-frame clones only, not all of them. The sample has fewer than 7,500 clones, approximately 77% seen once; the top ten hold about a third. Sample: peripheral blood mononuclear cells (PBMCs), taken before the second cycle of nivolumab. The origin of the receptors is a human donor with classical Hodgkin lymphoma.

The rearrangement uses TRBV18 and TRBJ1-1, with a weak D call TRBD1 (5 bases). CDR1 and CDR2 (germline): KGHSH, LQKENI. The CDR3 extends over 14 amino acids. V lost 3 bases and J lost 1, with 9 bases in between. CDR3 residues: CASSPRGENTEAFF. The CDR3 nucleotides read TGTGCCAGCTCACCTCGGGGGGAGAACACTGAAGCTTTCTTT. The complete variable domain, with remaining parts taken from reference TRBV18 and TRBJ1-1, reads NAGVMQNPRHLVRRRGQEARLRCSPMKGHSHVYWYRQLPEEGLKFMVYLQKENIIDESGMPKERFSAEFPKEGPSILRIQQVVRGDSAAYFCASSPRGENTEAFFGQGTRLTVV.

This clone was observed once. The rearrangement uses TRBV7-6 and TRBJ2-2, with TRBD2 as a possible D gene (6 bases). The CDR3 totals 17 residues. V lost 0 bases, J lost 6 bases, and 17 bases lay in between. Germline V gene sequence: CDR1 SGHVS, CDR2 FNYEAQ. CDR3: CASSLAGAGPKAGELFF. Here the CDR3 DNA reads TGTGCCAGCAGCTTAGCAGGTGCGGGGCCGAAAGCCGGGGAGCTGTTTTTT.

The J gene is TRBJ2-3, the V gene TRBV5-1; 12 bases agree with TRBD1. V lost 3 bases, J lost 5 bases, and 4 bases stayed unmatched. CDR3 length equals 15 residues. Germline V CDR1 and CDR2: SGHRS, YFSETQ. CDR3 residues: CASSSGQGAEDTQYF. The DNA of the CDR3 is TGCGCCAGCAGCTCGGGACAGGGGGCTGAAGATACGCAGTATTTT.

J is TRBJ1-5 and V is TRBV18; 7 positions agree with TRBD1. Germline-derived CDR1 and CDR2 are KGHSH and LQKENI. Trimming cost V 10 bases and J 6 bases; bases outside gene matches: 9. CDR3 length equals 13 residues. CDR3 residues: CATTGDHSQPQHF. The CDR3 nucleotides read TGTGCCACCACAGGGGACCACAGTCAGCCCCAGCATTTT.

This chain connects TRBV28 to TRBJ1-5, with D uncertain. V shed 4 bases and J shed 7 bases, with 17 bases lying between them. The CDR3 length is 15 residues. Per the germline V gene, CDR1 is MDHEN and CDR2 is SYDVKM. The CDR3 DNA reads as TGTGCCAGCAGTTCCCCCAGTGTGATTCTACAGCCCCAGCATTTT. This sequence encodes CASSSPSVILQPQHF.

The count of this clone is one. The chain joins TRBV5-4 to TRBJ2-2, with 10 bases matching TRBD1. V shed 4 bases, J shed 0 bases, and the junction held 9 bases outside the gene matches. Looked up from germline, CDR1 is SGHNT and CDR2 is YYREEE (reference sequence). CDR3 length: 18 residues. In DNA form, the CDR3 reads TGTGCCAGCAGCCGACCCCCGGGACAGGGGACGAACACCGGGGAGCTGTTTTTT. Its translation is CASSRPPGQGTNTGELFF.

This chain uses TRBV7-2 with TRBJ2-3; no clear D gene. There are 12 residues in the CDR3. Germline CDR1 is SGHTA and CDR2 is FQGNSA. V lost 5 bases, J lost 2 bases, and 5 bases lay in between. The CDR3 loop is CASSPHTDTQYF. CDR3 nucleotide sequence: TGTGCCAGCAGCCCCCACACAGATACGCAGTATTTT.

This sequence joins TRBV5-1 and TRBJ1-1; no firm D call. The CDR3 has 15 residues. With 4 bases removed from V and 6 bases from J, the gap between germline ends came to 19 bases. CDR1 is SGHRS and CDR2 is YFSETQ in the germline V gene. CDR3 nucleotide sequence: TGCGCCAGCAGCCAGGAGGGCCGGGTGACGGCTGAAGCTTTCTTT. Its translation: CASSQEGRVTAEAFF.

The rearrangement links TRBV5-1 to TRBJ2-5; D ambiguous. V shed 1 base and J shed 1 base, with 8 bases lying between them. The CDR3 runs 14 residues. From germline, CDR1 is SGHRS and CDR2 YFSETQ. CDR3 bases: TGCGCCAGCAGCTTGAATTGGGGCCAAGAGACCCAGTACTTC. Amino acids: CASSLNWGQETQYF.

This clone was seen just once. The chain has TRBV5-6 and TRBJ2-7; D possibly corresponds to TRBD2 (6 bases). Looked up from germline, CDR1 is SGHDT and CDR2 is YYEEEE. This CDR3 is 14 amino acids long. The V end was cut by 6 bases, the J end by 0 bases, with 13 bases between. The CDR3 spells CASTPLAYSYEQYF. The CDR3 DNA follows: TGTGCCAGCACCCCCCTAGCGTACTCCTACGAGCAGTACTTC.

This clone was observed a few times. The V and J genes are TRBV15 and TRBJ1-1, with a possible D match to TRBD1 (5 bases). Per the germline V gene, CDR1 is LNHNV and CDR2 is YYDKDF (reference sequence). The CDR3 covers 15 residues. Trimming left V 0 bases short and J 1 base short, with 9 bases between. The CDR3 loop reads CATSRDGAENTEAFF. DNA of the CDR3: TGTGCCACCAGCAGAGACGGGGCCGAGAACACTGAAGCTTTCTTT.

This clone was picked up one time. The genes are TRBV28 and TRBJ1-5; 7 nucleotides align to TRBD1. The germline CDR1 and CDR2 sequences are MDHEN and SYDVKM. This CDR3 contains 14 residues. The CDR3 is CATQATGRNQPQHF. As DNA, the CDR3 is TGTGCGACCCAGGCGACAGGGCGGAATCAGCCCCAGCATTTT. Full variable domain (rest looked up from reference TRBV28 and TRBJ1-5): DVKVTQSSRYLVKRTGEKVFLECVQDMDHENMFWYRQDPGLGLRLIYFSYDVKMKEKGDIPEGYSVSREKKERFSLILESASTNQTSMYLCATQATGRNQPQHFGDGTRLSIL.

J is TRBJ2-1 and V is TRBV5-8, with D uncertain. Per the germline V gene, CDR1 is SGHTS and CDR2 is YDEGEE. The CDR3 runs to 16 residues. The germline V and J ends were trimmed by 0 bases and 1 base, with 11 bases remaining between them. The CDR3 region has the DNA TGTGCCAGCAGCTTGGGACTTACAGATTCCTACAATGAGCAGTTCTTC. Protein: CASSLGLTDSYNEQFF.

The chain joins TRBV6-5 to TRBJ1-1; TRBD1 agrees at 9 bases. The germline V gene encodes CDR1 MNHEY and CDR2 SVGAGI. J was trimmed by 5 bases and V by 2 bases; bases with no gene match: 3. This CDR3 is 14 amino acids long. The CDR3 nucleotides are TGTGCCAGCAGTTACGGGACAGGGTTAACTGAAGCTTTCTTT. Residues: CASSYGTGLTEAFF.

A few counts support this clone. This chain links TRBV27 with TRBJ1-2, with 9 positions matching TRBD1. CDR3 length: 19 residues. V lost 5 bases and J lost 5; bases outside the gene matches: 21. Per germline, CDR1 MNHEY and CDR2 SMNVEV (reference sequence). The DNA for the CDR3 is TGTGCCAGCAGTCCGAACCCCGCCGGGACAGGGACCCTATATTATGGCTACACCTTC. Translated, it gives CASSPNPAGTGTLYYGYTF.

This chain joins TRBV19 and TRBJ2-1; 8 bases line up with TRBD2. CDR1 is LNHDA and CDR2 is SQIVND in the germline V gene (reference sequence). The CDR3 has 13 amino acids. V lost 6 bases, J lost 7 bases, and 5 bases stayed unmatched. The DNA of the CDR3 is TGTGCCAGTAGAGCGGGAGTGAGGAATGAGCAGTTCTTC. It is translated as CASRAGVRNEQFF.

The CDR3 reads CASSYYWGVDTEAFF. CDR3 nucleotide sequence: TGTGCCAGCAGTTACTACTGGGGCGTAGACACTGAAGCTTTCTTT. The gene calls are TRBV6-5 and TRBJ1-1; weak D call: TRBD1 (5 bases). CDR3 length: 15 residues. Germline-derived CDR1 and CDR2 are MNHEY and SVGAGI. The ends were cut back, 1 base at V and 3 bases at J, with 12 bases in the middle.

This rearrangement joins TRBV4-1 to TRBJ2-2; D perhaps matches TRBD2 (5 bases). Germline CDR1 MGHRA, CDR2 YSYEKL. CDR3 length: 14 amino acids. Trimming removed 4 bases at V and 1 base at J, with 7 bases between. This CDR3 is CASSLRGNTGELFF. CDR3 coding DNA: TGCGCCAGCAGCCTCCGGGGGAACACCGGGGAGCTGTTTTTT.

The chain uses TRBV29-1 and TRBJ2-2; 7 positions match TRBD1. The ends lost 0 bases at V and 5 bases at J; junction bases unmatched: 9. Germline CDR1 and CDR2: SQVTM and ANQGSEA. This CDR3 has 16 amino acids. CDR3 residues: CSVEDRNRGATGELFF. CDR3 DNA sequence: TGCAGCGTTGAAGATCGAAACAGGGGAGCTACCGGGGAGCTGTTTTTT.

The chain uses TRBV7-9 and TRBJ2-5, with 10 bases fitting TRBD2. From germline, CDR1 is SEHNR and CDR2 FQNEAQ (reference sequence). Trimming took 11 bases from V and 3 from J; bases not matched to a gene: 15. The CDR3 covers 16 residues. This chain's CDR3 is CASGPSGSRSKETQYF. As DNA, the CDR3 is TGTGCCTCGGGCCCTAGCGGGAGTAGGAGTAAAGAGACCCAGTACTTC.

The V call is TRBV5-6, the J call TRBJ1-2, with 9 bases that match TRBD1. The germline V gene has CDR1 SGHDT and CDR2 YYEEEE. The CDR3 extends over 16 amino acids. Trimming at V came to 2 bases and at J to 1 base, leaving 6 bases not matched to a gene. As DNA, the CDR3 is TGTGCCAGCAGCTTTTATCCGGGACAGGGTAACTATGGCTACACCTTC. This translates into CASSFYPGQGNYGYTF.

The CDR3 sequence is CASSLGLAGTSYEQYF. CDR3 bases: TGTGCCAGCAGTTTGGGACTAGCGGGGACCTCCTACGAGCAGTACTTC. This sequence joins TRBV28 and TRBJ2-7; 13 bases are shared with TRBD2. V was pared by 3 bases and J by 0 bases, with 2 bases of the junction left unmatched. The CDR3 covers 16 residues. CDR1 and CDR2 from the germline V gene are MDHEN and SYDVKM.

The chain combines TRBV9 with TRBJ2-1, with D perhaps being TRBD1 or TRBD2 (6 bases each). Germline V lookup: CDR1 SGDLS, CDR2 YYNGEE. Trimming took 2 bases from V and 2 from J, leaving 11 bases between them. This CDR3 contains 15 residues. The DNA of the CDR3 is TGTGCCAGCAGCGTTAAGGGGGGCACCTACAATGAGCAGTTCTTC. Translation: CASSVKGGTYNEQFF.

The rearrangement links TRBV18 to TRBJ2-7; TRBD1 aligns across 8 bases. Trimming cost V 6 bases and J 2 bases; bases outside gene matches: 6. The CDR3 contains 14 residues. Germline-derived CDR1 and CDR2 are KGHSH and LQKENI. The CDR3 here is CASSLTGVAYEQYF. The CDR3 DNA reads TGTGCCAGCTCCTTGACAGGGGTCGCCTACGAGCAGTACTTC.

This clone occurred once. The CDR3 reads CASSEWQGSGTDTQYF. The CDR3, as DNA: TGCGCCAGCAGTGAGTGGCAGGGGTCCGGCACAGATACGCAGTATTTT. This sequence joins TRBV10-1 and TRBJ2-3; D is perhaps TRBD1 (6 bases). In germline, CDR1 is WNHNN, CDR2 SYGVQD (reference sequence). CDR3 size: 16 residues. V was pared by 1 base and J by 1 base, with 12 bases between.

The chain couples TRBV5-6 to TRBJ2-7; possibly TRBD2 for D (6 bases). Germline V gives CDR1 SGHDT, CDR2 YYEEEE. The CDR3 covers 12 residues. The germline V and J ends were trimmed by 7 bases and 6 bases, with 14 bases remaining between them. The CDR3 here is CASRDGGGEQYF. DNA for the CDR3: TGTGCCAGCCGAGACGGGGGAGGCGAGCAGTACTTC.